This T cell receptor beta chain originates from a study of blood T cell repertoires in COVID-19. The wider study: Samples of COVID-19 (acute and convalescent) were obtained from the United States, Italy and Spain.

Trimming took 8 bases from V and 5 from J, leaving 10 bases between them. The CDR3 contains 11 residues. In Seattle, patients joined the study during active infection and were tracked longitudinally. Some clones are missing from TCRdb's copy, which holds only in-frame ones; the method was immunoSEQ multiplex PCR. Altogether 200,000 to 250,000 clones are present, about 83% being singletons, with the ten largest covering around 1.3%. The clonotype comes from a woman aged 30 to 39 with COVID-19, enrolled during active disease. The specimen sequenced was peripheral blood. The V gene is TRBV12-3 or TRBV12-4, the J gene TRBJ2-7; a weak D match, TRBD2 (6 bases). The chain's CDR3 is CASRSGNEQYF. The CDR3 DNA reads as TGTGCCAGCCGTAGCGGTAACGAGCAGTACTTC.